The 5 T cell receptor beta chains reported below all come from one sample, sequenced in a study of T cell clonality in common variable immunodeficiency. Clones were read by immunoSEQ multiplex PCR, and TCRdb kept only the in-frame ones, dropping some. The sample shows about 52,000 clones, no singletons; the ten largest hold about 2%. Sample: peripheral blood mononuclear cells. Receptors were obtained from a person aged 18 to 69 in good health.

This clone was detected many times. The read falls 3 residues short of the CDR3 end, and the missing part is taken from the germline J gene. V gene TRBV5-6 combines with J gene TRBJ1-2, with 8 bases matching TRBD1. The CDR3 runs to 14 residues. Germline assignment: CDR1 SGHDT and CDR2 YYEEEE. V lost 3 bases and J lost 3; bases outside the gene matches: 4. This chain's CDR3 is CASSSTGVYYGYTF. The sequenced CDR3 bases are TGTGCCAGCAGCTCGACAGGGGTGTACTATGGC. The variable domain in full, with the rest retrieved from reference TRBV5-6 and TRBJ1-2, is DAGVTQSPTHLIKTRGQQVTLRCSPKSGHDTVSWYQQALGQGPQFIFQYYEEEERQRGNFPDRFSGHQFPNYSSELNVNALLLGDSALYLCASSSTGVYYGYTFGSGTRLTVV.

A few counts support this clone. The DNA ends 3 residues before the CDR3 does, and the rest of the CDR3 is filled in from the germline J gene. This sequence joins TRBV19 and TRBJ2-1; 11 bases align to TRBD2. Germline CDR1 reads LNHDA; CDR2 reads SQIVND (reference sequence). Trimming took 5 bases from V and 7 from J; bases not matched to a gene: 7. The CDR3 is made up of 15 amino acids. The CDR3 reads CASSLLAGAGNEQFF. The DNA read from the CDR3 is TGTGCCAGTAGTCTACTAGCGGGAGCCGGAAATGAG.

In this sample, this clone turned up many times. The read falls 3 residues short of the CDR3 end, and the missing part is taken from the germline J gene. The J gene is TRBJ2-2, the V gene TRBV5-1, with 8 positions matching TRBD1. The CDR3 extends over 16 amino acids. J lost 3 bases, V lost 0 bases, and 4 bases had no gene match. CDR1 and CDR2 from the germline V gene are SGHRS and YFSETQ. CDR3 sequence: CASSLVVTGDTGELFF. CDR3 DNA, as far as it was read: TGCGCCAGCAGCTTGGTAGTGACAGGGGACACCGGGGAG.

There are many counts of this clone. The CDR3 spells CASRLQTGNTEAFF. The covered CDR3 bases are TGTGCCAGCCGACTTCAAACAGGGAACACTGAA. This chain connects TRBV28 to TRBJ1-1; TRBD1 is a possible D gene (5 bases). The read falls 3 residues short of the CDR3 end, and the missing part is taken from the germline J gene. The CDR3 contains 14 residues. The germline gives CDR1 MDHEN, CDR2 SYDVKM. Deletions cut 8 bases from V and 1 base from J, with 14 bases between.

The sample holds many counts of this clone. Read sequence stops 3 residues before the CDR3 end, and the germline J gene provides the missing end. This rearrangement joins TRBV29-1 to TRBJ2-2; D possibly corresponds to TRBD1 (6 bases). V was clipped by 7 bases and J by 3 bases, with 15 bases between them. The CDR3 contains 14 residues. Germline V lookup: CDR1 SQVTM, CDR2 ANQGSEA. CDR3 loop: CSALARGDTGELFF. The covered CDR3 bases are TGCAGCGCCCTCGCCAGGGGAGACACCGGGGAG.